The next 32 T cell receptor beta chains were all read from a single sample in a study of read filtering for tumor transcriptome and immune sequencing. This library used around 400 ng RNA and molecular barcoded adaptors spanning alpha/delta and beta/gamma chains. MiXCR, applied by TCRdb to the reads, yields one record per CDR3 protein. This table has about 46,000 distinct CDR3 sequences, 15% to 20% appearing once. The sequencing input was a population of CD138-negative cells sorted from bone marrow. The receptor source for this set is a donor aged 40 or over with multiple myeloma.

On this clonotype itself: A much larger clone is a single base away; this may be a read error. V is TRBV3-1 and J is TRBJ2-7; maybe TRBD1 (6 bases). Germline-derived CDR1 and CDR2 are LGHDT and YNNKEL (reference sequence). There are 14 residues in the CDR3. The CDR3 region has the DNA TGTGCCAGCAGCCCGAGACAGGACGCCTACGAGCGGTACTTC. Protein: CASSPRQDAYERYF.

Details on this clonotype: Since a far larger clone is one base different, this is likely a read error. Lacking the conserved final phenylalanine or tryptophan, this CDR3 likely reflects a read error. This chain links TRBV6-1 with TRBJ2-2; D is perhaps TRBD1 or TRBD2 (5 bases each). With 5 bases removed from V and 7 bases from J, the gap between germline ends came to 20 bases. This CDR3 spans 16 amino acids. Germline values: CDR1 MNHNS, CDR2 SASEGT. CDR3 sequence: CASSLEAREIIGELFS. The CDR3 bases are TGTGCCAGCAGTTTGGAGGCCAGGGAAATCATCGGGGAGCTGTTTTCT.

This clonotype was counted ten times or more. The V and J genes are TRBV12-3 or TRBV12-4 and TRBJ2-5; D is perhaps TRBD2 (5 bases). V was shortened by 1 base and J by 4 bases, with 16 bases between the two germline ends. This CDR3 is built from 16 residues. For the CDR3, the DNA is TGTGCCAGCAGTTTAGAGGTCGGAGGAGTTGGAGAGACCCAGTACTTC. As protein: CASSLEVGGVGETQYF.

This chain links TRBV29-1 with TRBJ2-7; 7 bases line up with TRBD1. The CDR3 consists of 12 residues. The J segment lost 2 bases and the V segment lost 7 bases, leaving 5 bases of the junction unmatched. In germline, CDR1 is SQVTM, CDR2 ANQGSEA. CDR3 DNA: TGCAGCGCGACAGGGAGTGCCTACGAGCAGTACTTC. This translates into CSATGSAYEQYF.

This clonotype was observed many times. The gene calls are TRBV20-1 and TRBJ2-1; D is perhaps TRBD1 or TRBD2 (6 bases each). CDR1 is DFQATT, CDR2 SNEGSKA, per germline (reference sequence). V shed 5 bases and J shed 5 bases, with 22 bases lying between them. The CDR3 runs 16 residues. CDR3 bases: TGCAGTGCTTCGTCTGGGGTTAGAGGGGGGCACAATGAGCAGTTCTTC. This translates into CSASSGVRGGHNEQFF.

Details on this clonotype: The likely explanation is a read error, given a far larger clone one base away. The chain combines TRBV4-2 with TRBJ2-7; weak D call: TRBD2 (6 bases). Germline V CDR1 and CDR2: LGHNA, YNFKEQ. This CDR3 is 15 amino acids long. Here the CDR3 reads CAGSQEETRAYEQYF. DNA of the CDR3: TGCGCCGGCAGCCAAGAGGAGACTAGGGCCTACGAGCAGTACTTC.

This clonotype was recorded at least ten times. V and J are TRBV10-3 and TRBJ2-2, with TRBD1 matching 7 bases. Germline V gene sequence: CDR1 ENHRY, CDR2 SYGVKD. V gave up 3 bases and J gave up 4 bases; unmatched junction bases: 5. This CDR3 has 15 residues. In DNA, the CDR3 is TGTGCCATCAGTGAAGGGGGCGTGGGCACCGGGGAGCTGTTTTTT. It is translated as CAISEGGVGTGELFF.

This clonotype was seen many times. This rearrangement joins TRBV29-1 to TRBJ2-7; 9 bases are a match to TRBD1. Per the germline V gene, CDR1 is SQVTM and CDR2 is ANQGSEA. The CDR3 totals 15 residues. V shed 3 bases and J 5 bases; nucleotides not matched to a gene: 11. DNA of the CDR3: TGCAGCGTTGAGGAACCGGGACAGGGAATCAACGAGCAGTACTTC. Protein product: CSVEEPGQGINEQYF.

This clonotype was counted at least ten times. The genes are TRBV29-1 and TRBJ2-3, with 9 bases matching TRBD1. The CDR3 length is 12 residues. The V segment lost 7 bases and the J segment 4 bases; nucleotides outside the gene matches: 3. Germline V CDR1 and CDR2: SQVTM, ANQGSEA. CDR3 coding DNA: TGCAGCGGCCGGGACAGGGCAGATACGCAGTATTTT. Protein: CSGRDRADTQYF.

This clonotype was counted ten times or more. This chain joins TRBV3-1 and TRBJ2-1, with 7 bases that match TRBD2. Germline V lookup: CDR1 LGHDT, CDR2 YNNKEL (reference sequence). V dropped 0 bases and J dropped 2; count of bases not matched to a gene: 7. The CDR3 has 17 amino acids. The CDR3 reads CASSQDAGGSPYNEQFF. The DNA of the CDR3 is TGTGCCAGCAGCCAAGATGCTGGCGGGAGTCCCTACAATGAGCAGTTCTTC.

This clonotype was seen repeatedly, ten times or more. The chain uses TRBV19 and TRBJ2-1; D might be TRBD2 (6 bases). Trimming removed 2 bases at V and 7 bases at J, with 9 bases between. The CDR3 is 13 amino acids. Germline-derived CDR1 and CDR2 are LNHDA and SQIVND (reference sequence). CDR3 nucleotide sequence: TGTGCCAGTAGTATACCCGGGAGAAATGAGCAGTTCTTC. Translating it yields CASSIPGRNEQFF.

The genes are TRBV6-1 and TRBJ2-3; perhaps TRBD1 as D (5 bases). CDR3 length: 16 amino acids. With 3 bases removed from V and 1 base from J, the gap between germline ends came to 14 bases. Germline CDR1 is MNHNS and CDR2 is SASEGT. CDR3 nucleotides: TGTGCCAGCAGTGATTCCAGGGTGGTTGGCACAGATACGCAGTATTTT. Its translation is CASSDSRVVGTDTQYF.

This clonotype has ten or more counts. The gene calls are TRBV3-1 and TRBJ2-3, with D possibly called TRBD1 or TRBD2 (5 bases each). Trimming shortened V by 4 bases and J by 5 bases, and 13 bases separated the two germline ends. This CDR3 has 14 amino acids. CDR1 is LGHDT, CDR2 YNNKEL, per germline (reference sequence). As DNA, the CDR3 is TGTGCCAGCAGCCCCCCGGGACGCCAAGATACGCAGTATTTT. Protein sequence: CASSPPGRQDTQYF.

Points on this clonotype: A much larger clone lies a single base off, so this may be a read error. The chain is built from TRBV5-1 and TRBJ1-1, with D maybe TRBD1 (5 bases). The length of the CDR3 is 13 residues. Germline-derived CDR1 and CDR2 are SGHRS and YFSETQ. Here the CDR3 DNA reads TGCGCCAGCATCTTGGGTCCCGGGGGTGAAGCTTTCTTT. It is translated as CASILGPGGEAFF.

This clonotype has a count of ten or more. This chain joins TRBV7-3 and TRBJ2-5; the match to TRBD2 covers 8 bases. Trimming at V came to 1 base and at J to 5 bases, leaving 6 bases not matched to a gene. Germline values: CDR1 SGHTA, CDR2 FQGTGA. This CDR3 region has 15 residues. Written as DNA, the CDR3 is TGTGCCAGCAGCTTAATGGGACTAGAGGGGGAGACCCAGTACTTC. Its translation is CASSLMGLEGETQYF.

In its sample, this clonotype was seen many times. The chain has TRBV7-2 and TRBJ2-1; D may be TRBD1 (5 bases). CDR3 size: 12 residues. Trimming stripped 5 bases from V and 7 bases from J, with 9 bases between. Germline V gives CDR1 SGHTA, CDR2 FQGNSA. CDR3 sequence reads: CASSPQGNEQFF. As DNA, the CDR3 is TGTGCCAGCAGCCCCCAGGGTAATGAGCAGTTCTTC.

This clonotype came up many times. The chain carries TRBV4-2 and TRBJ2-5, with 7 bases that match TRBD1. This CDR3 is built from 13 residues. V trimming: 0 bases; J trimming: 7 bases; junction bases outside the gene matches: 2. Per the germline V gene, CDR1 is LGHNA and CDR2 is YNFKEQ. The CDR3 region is CASSQDRDRTQYF. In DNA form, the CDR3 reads TGTGCCAGCAGCCAAGATCGGGACAGGACCCAGTACTTC.

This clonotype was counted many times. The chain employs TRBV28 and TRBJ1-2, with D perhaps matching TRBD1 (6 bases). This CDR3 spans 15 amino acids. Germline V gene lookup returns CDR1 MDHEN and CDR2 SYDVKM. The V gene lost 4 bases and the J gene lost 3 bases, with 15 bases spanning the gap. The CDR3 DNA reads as TGTGCCAGCAGTTCCCAGGGGTCCCCCCACTATGGCTACACCTTC. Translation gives CASSSQGSPHYGYTF.

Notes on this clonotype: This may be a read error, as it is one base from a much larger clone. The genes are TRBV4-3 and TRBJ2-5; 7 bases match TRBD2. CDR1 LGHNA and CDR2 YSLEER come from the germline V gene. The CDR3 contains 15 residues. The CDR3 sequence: CVSSQSSGTTETQYF. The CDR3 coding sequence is TGCGTCAGCAGCCAATCGTCCGGGACTACGGAGACCCAGTACTTC.

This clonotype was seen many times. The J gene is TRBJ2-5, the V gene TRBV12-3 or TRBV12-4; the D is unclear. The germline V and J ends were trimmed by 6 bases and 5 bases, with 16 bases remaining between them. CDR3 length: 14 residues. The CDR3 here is CASSPRGSRETQYF. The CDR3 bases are TGTGCCAGCAGCCCACGAGGAAGCCGGGAGACCCAGTACTTC.

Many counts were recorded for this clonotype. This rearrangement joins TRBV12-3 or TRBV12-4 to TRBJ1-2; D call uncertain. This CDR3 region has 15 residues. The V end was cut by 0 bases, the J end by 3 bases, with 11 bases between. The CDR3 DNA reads TGTGCCAGCAGTTTAGCTCTTGGGCGCGACTATGGCTACACCTTC. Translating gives CASSLALGRDYGYTF.

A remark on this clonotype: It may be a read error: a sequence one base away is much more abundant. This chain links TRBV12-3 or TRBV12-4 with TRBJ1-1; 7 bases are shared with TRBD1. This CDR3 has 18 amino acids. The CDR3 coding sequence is TGTGTCAGCAGTCCACCTGCTGGGAGGGGGCTCGCGAACACTGAAGCTTTCTTT. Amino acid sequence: CVSSPPAGRGLANTEAFF.

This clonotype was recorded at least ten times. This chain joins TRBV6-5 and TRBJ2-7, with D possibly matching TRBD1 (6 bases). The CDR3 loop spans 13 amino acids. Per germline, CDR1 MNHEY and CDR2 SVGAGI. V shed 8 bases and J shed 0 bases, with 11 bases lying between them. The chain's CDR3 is CASQGPPSYEQYF. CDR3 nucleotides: TGTGCCAGCCAGGGGCCACCCTCCTACGAGCAGTACTTC.

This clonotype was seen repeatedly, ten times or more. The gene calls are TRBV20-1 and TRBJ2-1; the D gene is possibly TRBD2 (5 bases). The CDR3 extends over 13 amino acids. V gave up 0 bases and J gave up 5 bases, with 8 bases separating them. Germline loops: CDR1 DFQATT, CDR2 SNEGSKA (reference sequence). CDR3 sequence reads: CSARDLANNEQFF. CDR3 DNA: TGCAGTGCTAGAGATTTAGCGAACAATGAGCAGTTCTTC.

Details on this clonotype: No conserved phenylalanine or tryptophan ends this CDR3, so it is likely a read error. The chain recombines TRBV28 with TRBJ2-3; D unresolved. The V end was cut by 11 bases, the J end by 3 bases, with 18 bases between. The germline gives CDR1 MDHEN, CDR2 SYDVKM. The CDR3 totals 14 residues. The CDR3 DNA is TGTGCCTCCCGTATGGGCTATTCTACAGATACGCAGTATCTT. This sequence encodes CASRMGYSTDTQYL.

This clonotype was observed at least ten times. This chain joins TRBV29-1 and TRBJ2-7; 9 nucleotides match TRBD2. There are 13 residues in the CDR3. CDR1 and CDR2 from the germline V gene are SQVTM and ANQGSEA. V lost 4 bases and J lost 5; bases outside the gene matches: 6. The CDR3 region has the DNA TGCAGCGTTGTGTCTAGCGGGACTGACGAGCAGTACTTC. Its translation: CSVVSSGTDEQYF.

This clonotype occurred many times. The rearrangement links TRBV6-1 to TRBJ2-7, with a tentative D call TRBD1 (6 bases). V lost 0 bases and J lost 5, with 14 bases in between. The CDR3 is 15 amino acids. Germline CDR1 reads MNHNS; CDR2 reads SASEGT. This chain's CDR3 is CASSEAGASLDEQYF. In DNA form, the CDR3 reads TGTGCCAGCAGTGAAGCGGGGGCTAGCCTCGACGAGCAGTACTTC.

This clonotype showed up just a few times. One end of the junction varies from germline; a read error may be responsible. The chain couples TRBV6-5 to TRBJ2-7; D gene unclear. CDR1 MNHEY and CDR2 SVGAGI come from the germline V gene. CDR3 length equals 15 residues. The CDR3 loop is CASSSQGPLSDEQYF. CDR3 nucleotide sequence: TGTGCCAGCAGCTCCCAAGGACCTCTCTCCGACGAGCAGTACTTC.

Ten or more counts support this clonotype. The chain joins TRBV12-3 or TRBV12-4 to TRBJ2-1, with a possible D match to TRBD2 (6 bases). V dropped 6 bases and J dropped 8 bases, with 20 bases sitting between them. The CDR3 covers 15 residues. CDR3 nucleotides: TGTGCCAGCAGACAGAGCGGGCCGCATTACGATGAGCAGTTCTTC. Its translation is CASRQSGPHYDEQFF.

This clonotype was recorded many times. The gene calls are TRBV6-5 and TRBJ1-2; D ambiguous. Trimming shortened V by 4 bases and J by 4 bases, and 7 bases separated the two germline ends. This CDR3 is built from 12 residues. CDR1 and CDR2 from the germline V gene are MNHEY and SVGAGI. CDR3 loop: CASSLVGYGYTF. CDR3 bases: TGTGCCAGCAGTTTGGTCGGCTATGGCTACACCTTC.

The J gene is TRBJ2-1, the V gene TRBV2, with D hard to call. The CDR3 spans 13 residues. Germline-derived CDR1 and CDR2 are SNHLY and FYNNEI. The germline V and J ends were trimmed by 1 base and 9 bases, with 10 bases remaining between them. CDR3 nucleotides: TGTGCCAGCAGTGAAGGGCCTAATGGTGAGCAGTTCTTC. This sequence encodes CASSEGPNGEQFF.

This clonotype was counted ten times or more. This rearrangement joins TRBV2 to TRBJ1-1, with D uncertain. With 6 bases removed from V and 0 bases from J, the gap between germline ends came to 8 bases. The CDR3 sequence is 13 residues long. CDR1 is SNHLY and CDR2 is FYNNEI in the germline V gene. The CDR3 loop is CASRQHLNTEAFF. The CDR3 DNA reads TGTGCCAGCAGGCAGCATCTGAACACTGAAGCTTTCTTT.